The next 15 T cell receptor beta chains were all read from a single sample in a study of blood T cell repertoires in COVID-19. Measured with immunoSEQ multiplex PCR; TCRdb has only the in-frame clones, and not every one. Altogether a few hundred thousand clones are present, about nine tenths being singletons, with the ten largest covering 0.55% to 0.75%. Sequencing was done on a sample of PBMCs or T cells enriched from blood (not recorded which). The receptors were sampled from a man in his late teens or twenties who had recovered from COVID-19.

This sequence joins TRBV28 and TRBJ2-7; D gene ambiguous. CDR1 is MDHEN, CDR2 SYDVKM, per germline. V gave up 5 bases and J gave up 6 bases, with 14 bases separating them. The CDR3 runs to 13 residues. In DNA, the CDR3 is TGTGCCAGCAGTCTCGGGTGGGTGGGCGAGCAGTACTTC. This codes for CASSLGWVGEQYF.

The V call is TRBV30, the J call TRBJ2-5; no definite D call. V was cut by 1 base and J by 5 bases, with 20 bases left in between. The germline gives CDR1 GTSNPN, CDR2 SVGIG (reference sequence). The CDR3 has 16 amino acids. In DNA, the CDR3 is TGTGCCTGGAGTGAGTTGTGGCCCCTAGGAAGGGAGACCCAGTACTTC. Translating it yields CAWSELWPLGRETQYF.

The chain joins TRBV9 to TRBJ1-1, with no clear D. The ends were cut back, 0 bases at V and 3 bases at J, with 12 bases in the middle. The CDR3 extends over 15 amino acids. Germline V CDR1 and CDR2: SGDLS, YYNGEE. The DNA of the CDR3 is TGTGCCAGCAGCGTAGGATCCGGGGTGTACACTGAAGCTTTCTTT. Amino acids: CASSVGSGVYTEAFF.

The chain employs TRBV19 and TRBJ2-2; TRBD1 might be the D (6 bases). Trimming took off 6 bases at V and 6 bases at J, with 20 bases between the two ends. Germline V lookup: CDR1 LNHDA, CDR2 SQIVND (reference sequence). The CDR3 spans 16 residues. CDR3 DNA sequence: TGTGCCAGTAGAGGGGTACAATACAGGGTCCCCGGGGAGCTGTTTTTT. This sequence encodes CASRGVQYRVPGELFF. Filled out from reference TRBV19 and TRBJ2-2, the complete variable domain reads DGGITQSPKYLFRKEGQNVTLSCEQNLNHDAMYWYRQDPGQGLRLIYYSQIVNDFQKGDIAEGYSVSREKKESFPLTVTSAQKNPTAFYLCASRGVQYRVPGELFFGEGSRLTVL.

The V call is TRBV5-1, the J call TRBJ1-2; D might be TRBD1 (6 bases). Germline loops: CDR1 SGHRS, CDR2 YFSETQ. This CDR3 contains 15 residues. The ends were cut back, 0 bases at V and 8 bases at J, with 17 bases in the middle. The CDR3 sequence: CASSLGIQGRKGYTF. The CDR3 bases are TGCGCCAGCAGCTTGGGGATACAGGGACGGAAGGGCTACACCTTC.

V usage is TRBV28 and J usage is TRBJ2-3, with 11 bases identical to TRBD2. The CDR3 length is 16 residues. Germline V CDR1 and CDR2: MDHEN, SYDVKM. V trimming: 5 bases; J trimming: 11 bases; junction bases outside the gene matches: 15. CDR3 DNA: TGTGCCAGCAGTGGCCCCGGTAGCGGGAGGGCGGTAGGGCAGTATTTT. This sequence encodes CASSGPGSGRAVGQYF.

The chain employs TRBV2 and TRBJ1-5, with D maybe TRBD1 (5 bases). The CDR3 length is 15 residues. The germline gives CDR1 SNHLY, CDR2 FYNNEI. Trimming took off 6 bases at V and 3 bases at J, with 15 bases between the two ends. Here the CDR3 reads CASREPGIHNQPQHF. The CDR3 DNA follows: TGTGCCAGCAGAGAGCCAGGGATTCACAATCAGCCCCAGCATTTT.

This clone appeared once. V usage is TRBV7-2 and J usage is TRBJ1-5; no clear D gene. The germline V gene has CDR1 SGHTA and CDR2 FQGNSA. The CDR3 is 14 residues long. V was cut by 1 base and J by 1 base, with 5 bases left in between. Written as DNA, the CDR3 is TGTGCCAGCAGCTTAGGCGAGAGCAATCAGCCCCAGCATTTT. Its translation is CASSLGESNQPQHF. The full variable domain, rest sourced from reference TRBV7-2 and TRBJ1-5, is GAGVSQSPSNKVTEKGKDVELRCDPISGHTALYWYRQSLGQGLEFLIYFQGNSAPDKSGLPSDRFSAERTGGSVSTLTIQRTQQEDSAVYLCASSLGESNQPQHFGDGTRLSIL.

The chain employs TRBV3-1 (or the pseudogene TRBV3-2) and TRBJ1-2, with 9 positions matching TRBD1. V dropped 4 bases and J dropped 8; count of bases not matched to a gene: 2. Germline values: CDR1 LGHDT, CDR2 YNNKEL (reference sequence). The CDR3 is made up of 12 amino acids. CDR3 bases: TGTGCCAGCAGCCCGGGACAGGGAGGCTACACCTTC. This translates into CASSPGQGGYTF.

This clone was seen only once. This CDR3 is missing its conserved last phenylalanine or tryptophan, likely due to a read error. Because the CDR3's place on the DNA is in doubt, the DNA is left out and the CDR3 is given as listed by TCRdb. V usage is TRBV5-1 and J usage is TRBJ1-1; TRBD1 is the table's D call, not checked against the DNA. Germline CDR1 reads SGHRS; CDR2 reads YFSETQ. Both ends counted, the CDR3 spans 10 residues. CDR3 sequence: CASSLTWDTE.

The chain uses TRBV3-1 (or the pseudogene TRBV3-2) and TRBJ1-5; D is unclear. Trimming removed 2 bases at V and 5 bases at J, with 7 bases between. CDR1 and CDR2 from the germline V gene are LGHDT and YNNKEL (reference sequence). The CDR3 runs 13 residues. The CDR3 DNA reads TGTGCCAGCAGCCAACTGGGCCATCAGCCCCAGCATTTT. Translation: CASSQLGHQPQHF.

J is TRBJ2-2 and V is TRBV27; the D gene is possibly TRBD2 (6 bases). The V gene's germline CDR1 is MNHEY and CDR2 SMNVEV (reference sequence). The CDR3 covers 18 residues. Trimming removed 0 bases from V and 5 bases from J, with 19 bases in between. The CDR3 loop reads CASSLSPGEGAGTGELFF. CDR3 coding DNA: TGTGCCAGCAGTTTATCCCCGGGTGAGGGCGCGGGGACCGGGGAGCTGTTTTTT.

A single count supports this clone. The rearrangement links TRBV7-9 to TRBJ2-1, with a tentative D call TRBD1 (6 bases). Germline V gene sequence: CDR1 SEHNR, CDR2 FQNEAQ (reference sequence). This CDR3 comprises 18 residues. Trimming took off 4 bases at V and 1 base at J, with 20 bases between the two ends. The CDR3 DNA reads as TGTGCCAGCAGCTCCCTCCGGCAGGGGATGAAATCCTACAATGAGCAGTTCTTC. This encodes CASSSLRQGMKSYNEQFF.

J is TRBJ1-4 and V is TRBV30, with D uncertain. V lost 3 bases, J lost 5 bases, and 7 bases lay in between. CDR1 GTSNPN and CDR2 SVGIG come from the germline V gene (reference sequence). There are 12 residues in the CDR3. The CDR3 DNA sequence: TGTGCCTGGAGAAAGGAGAATGAAAAACTGTTTTTT. Amino acid sequence: CAWRKENEKLFF.

J is TRBJ1-2 and V is TRBV11-2; maybe TRBD1 (5 bases). The CDR3 spans 15 residues. The germline V gene encodes CDR1 SGHAT and CDR2 FQNNGV. Trimming removed 2 bases from V and 5 bases from J, with 15 bases in between. The CDR3 sequence: CASSLPLMGPYGYTF. DNA for the CDR3: TGTGCCAGCAGCTTACCCTTAATGGGGCCGTATGGCTACACCTTC.